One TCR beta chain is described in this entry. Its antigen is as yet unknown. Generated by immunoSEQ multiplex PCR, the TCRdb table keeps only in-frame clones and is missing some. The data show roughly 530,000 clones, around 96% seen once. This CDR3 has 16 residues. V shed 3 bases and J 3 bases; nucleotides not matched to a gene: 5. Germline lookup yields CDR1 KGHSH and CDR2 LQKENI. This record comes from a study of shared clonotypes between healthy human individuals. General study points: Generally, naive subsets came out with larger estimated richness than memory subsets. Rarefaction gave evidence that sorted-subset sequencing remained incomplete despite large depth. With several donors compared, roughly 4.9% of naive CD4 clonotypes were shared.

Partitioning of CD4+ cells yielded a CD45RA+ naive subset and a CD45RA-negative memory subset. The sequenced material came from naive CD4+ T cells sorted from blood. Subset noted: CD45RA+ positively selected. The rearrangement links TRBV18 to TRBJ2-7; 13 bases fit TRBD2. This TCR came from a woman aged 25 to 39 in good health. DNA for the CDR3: TGTGCCAGCTCACCTACGAGGACTAGCGGGAGCTACGAGCAGTACTTC. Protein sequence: CASSPTRTSGSYEQYF.